The rows below give T cell receptor beta chains drawn from one sample of a study of blood T cells in healthy people across ages. Each CDR3 protein is one row after TCRdb ran MiXCR on the 5' RACE reads. Here the sample spans 1.5 million to 2 million distinct CDR3 sequences, roughly 27% being singletons. The sample comprised blood. These receptors were collected from a woman in her 30s in good health. CDR3s leave out the opening cysteine and the closing phenylalanine or tryptophan. A D gene is named only where the DNA matches it firmly.

-,TRBV9,TRBJ1-2,ASSVEGGVNYGYT
-,TRBV5-1,TRBJ1-2,ATSGTDYDYT
TRBD2,TRBV5-1,TRBJ2-1,ASSLLGGVSYNEQF
-,TRBV5-1,TRBJ1-2,ASSLEGFPANYGYT
-,TRBV5-1,TRBJ1-4,ASNAGATNEKLF
TRBD1,TRBV15,TRBJ1-2,ATSSLPGQGGYGYT
-,TRBV7-9,TRBJ1-1,ASSLHGNTEAF
TRBD2,TRBV7-3,TRBJ2-3,ASNLAGGDTDTQY
-,TRBV24-1,TRBJ2-7,ATSYEQY
TRBD1,TRBV27,TRBJ2-5,ANGGQGLETQY
-,TRBV27,TRBJ2-5,ASSFGGAARRETQY
-,TRBV5-5,TRBJ2-1,ASSWDANQQF
-,TRBV3-1,TRBJ1-2,ASSQGPEVHGYT
TRBD2,TRBV9,TRBJ2-1,ASSARSGGVANEQF
-,TRBV6-1,TRBJ2-1,ASSKGGLEKQF
-,TRBV9,TRBJ2-7,ASSPSREEGYEQY
-,TRBV10-3,TRBJ1-4,AIRAEGYEKLF
-,TRBV7-6,TRBJ2-7,AGSLAPGYEQY
TRBD1,TRBV7-2,TRBJ1-2,ASSTRQGNYGYT
-,TRBV28,TRBJ2-3,ASSLSFPSTDTQY
TRBD2,TRBV29-1,TRBJ2-1,SAWTATGLAGGSEQF
-,TRBV29-1,TRBJ1-1,SVHRTAGADTEAF
-,TRBV10-3,TRBJ2-1,AISEDPNEQF
TRBD1,TRBV3-1,TRBJ1-1,ASSHGQARMNTEAF
-,TRBV7-9,TRBJ1-1,ASSPHLRGVTSLEAF
-,TRBV7-2,TRBJ2-7,ASSTDRNGLYEQY
-,TRBV4-3,TRBJ1-5,ASRGDQPQH
-,TRBV5-1,TRBJ2-5,ASSSRTEATQY
TRBD1,TRBV5-1,TRBJ2-1,ASSFRDSKYNEQF
TRBD2,TRBV3-1,TRBJ2-7,ASSQDEPLAGVTYEQY
-,TRBV28,TRBJ1-6,ASSLRGTINGGPLH
-,TRBV12-5,TRBJ1-1,ASGLLFGSEAF
-,TRBV20-1,TRBJ2-3,SCQERREDTQY
-,TRBV20-1,TRBJ1-4,SARVQGTANEKLF
TRBD1,TRBV11-2,TRBJ2-7,ASSLGGQVSYEQY
-,TRBV20-1,TRBJ1-4,SASPIYRAEKLF
-,TRBV5-1,TRBJ2-1,ASSLASSRPPSYNEQF
-,TRBV5-6,TRBJ2-1,ASSPPRNRDNEQF
-,TRBV5-6,TRBJ2-7,ASRISRQPLLHEQY
TRBD1,TRBV24-1,TRBJ2-1,ATSDPTGTDNEQF
TRBD1,TRBV6-5,TRBJ1-2,ASSQETGSSYT
-,TRBV4-1,TRBJ1-2,ASSALNGPYGYT
-,TRBV2,TRBJ2-6,ASRESSGANVLT
TRBD2,TRBV7-9,TRBJ2-1,ASSWKTSGRNEQF
TRBD2,TRBV7-2,TRBJ2-1,ASSVSGSGAGEQF
TRBD1,TRBV6-6,TRBJ2-7,ASSSTGTGFHEQY
-,TRBV7-3,TRBJ1-1,ASSIDGTNTEAF
-,TRBV6-5,TRBJ2-1,ASSYRGGAYNEQF
-,TRBV20-1,TRBJ2-1,SATDGGFQSSYNEQF
-,TRBV6-2/TRBV6-3,TRBJ1-2,ASSYMGTNYGYT
TRBD1,TRBV2,TRBJ2-7,ASQGQGLNEQY
-,TRBV12-3/TRBV12-4,TRBJ2-5,AGSLAGLQGETQY